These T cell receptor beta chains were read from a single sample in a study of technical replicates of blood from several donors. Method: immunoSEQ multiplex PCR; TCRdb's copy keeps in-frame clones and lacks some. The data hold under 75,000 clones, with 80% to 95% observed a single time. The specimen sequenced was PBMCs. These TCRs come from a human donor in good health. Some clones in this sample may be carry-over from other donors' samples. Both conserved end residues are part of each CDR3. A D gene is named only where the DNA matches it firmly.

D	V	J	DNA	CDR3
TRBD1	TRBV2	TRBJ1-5	TGTGCCAGCAGTCCCGGGACAGGGCCCCAGCATTTT	CASSPGTGPQHF
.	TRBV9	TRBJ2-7	TGTGCCAGCAGCCCTCGGGGACAAAATTACGAGCAGTACTTC	CASSPRGQNYEQYF
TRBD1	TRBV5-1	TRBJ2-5	TGCGCCAGCAGCTTACAGGGGGCAGGCCAAGAGACCCAGTACTTC	CASSLQGAGQETQYF
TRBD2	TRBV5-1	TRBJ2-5	TGCGCCAGCAGCTTGGGGCCAGCGGGGGTTGAGACCCAGTACTTC	CASSLGPAGVETQYF
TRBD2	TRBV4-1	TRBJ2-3	TGCGCCAGCAGCCATGGGGCGGGGGCAGATACGCAGTATTTT	CASSHGAGADTQYF
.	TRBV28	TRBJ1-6	TGTGCCAGCAGCATCGGCGGGGGCGGGGATTCACCCCTCCACTTT	CASSIGGGGDSPLHF
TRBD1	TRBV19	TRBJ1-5	TGTGCCAGTAGTATTGGACAGGTTCTGTATTTT	CASSIGQVLYF
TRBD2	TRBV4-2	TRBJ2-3	TGTGCCAGCAGCCAAGTTCTAGCGGGGGGCACAGATACGCAGTATTTT	CASSQVLAGGTDTQYF
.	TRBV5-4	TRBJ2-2	TGTGCCGCGGAGGGGAACACCGGGGAGCTGTTTTTT	CAAEGNTGELFF
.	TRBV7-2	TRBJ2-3	TGTGCCAGCAGCTACAAAACAGGGGGGGTTACAGATACGCAGTATTTT	CASSYKTGGVTDTQYF
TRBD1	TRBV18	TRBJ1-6	TGTGCCAGCTCACCACCGACAGGGGAGGGTTCACCCCTCCACTTT	CASSPPTGEGSPLHF
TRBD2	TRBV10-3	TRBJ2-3	TGTGCCATCAGTGAGTTAGCGGGGGCCGCCACAGATACGCAGTATTTT	CAISELAGAATDTQYF